This TCR beta chain was captured in a study of blood T cell repertoires in COVID-19. Across the whole study: Acute and convalescent COVID-19 samples came from the United States, Italy and Spain. The cDNA or gDNA used as material had been derived from T cells, B-cell-depleted T cells, or PBMCs.

How the authors handled the data: Amplification with reference gene primers provided the estimates of nucleated cell counts. Profiling relied on immunoSEQ multiplex PCR, and the TCRdb table lists in-frame clones only, not all of them. V, J and clone size are those of that table, while D and trimming were read from the DNA. The profile shows about 47,000 clones, roughly 91% of them singletons. This receptor was obtained from an elderly man with active or convalescent COVID-19. Sequencing was carried out using peripheral blood.

Here the CDR3 reads CASSLGEATPTQYF. Here the CDR3 DNA reads TGCGCCAGCAGCTTGGGGGAGGCGACCCCCACCCAGTACTTC. The chain links TRBV5-1 to TRBJ2-5, with D possibly being TRBD2 (6 bases). Trimming removed 0 bases from V and 8 bases from J, with 14 bases in between. Germline CDR1 reads SGHRS; CDR2 reads YFSETQ. This CDR3 is built from 14 residues.